The T cell receptor beta chain under discussion was sequenced for a study of shared clonotypes between healthy human individuals. In germline, CDR1 is SGHTA, CDR2 FQGNSA. The CDR3 runs to 14 residues. The V gene lost 2 bases and the J gene lost 0 bases, with 8 bases spanning the gap. The assay was immunoSEQ multiplex PCR, and TCRdb's table has in-frame clones only and misses some. The data show fewer than 3 million clones, with around 93% seen just once and about 0.36% held by the top ten. Regarding the study as a whole: Represented diversity (both genetic and exposure-history) was limited by the small number of donors.

Comments on this clone: Antigen unknown.

Input material: naive CD4+ T cells from PBMCs. Described subset: CD45RA+ positively selected. The rearrangement links TRBV7-2 to TRBJ2-7; D remains unclear. The receptor was derived from a man between 18 and 35 years old in good health. Some clones in this sample may be carry-over from other donors' samples. This CDR3 is CASSLKGGSYEQYF. CDR3 bases: TGTGCCAGCAGCTTAAAGGGCGGCTCCTACGAGCAGTACTTC.